This T cell receptor beta chain was sequenced for a study of shared clonotypes between healthy human individuals. Sequencing was performed on unsorted PBMC DNA using ten immunoSEQ deep assay plates. Assay used: immunoSEQ multiplex PCR; TCRdb lists only in-frame clones, some missing. Among more than 400,000 clones, about 72% were seen once, and the ten largest hold about 12%. Study-level findings and limits: Tissues were not sampled, only blood, and their repertoires likely differ. Among donors, sharing of clonotypes was expected to be affected by sequencing depth.

Researchers drew on around 83 million PBMCs for genomic DNA from unsorted samples. Details on this clone: Its cognate antigen is unknown.

Trimming took off 1 base at V and 6 bases at J, with 15 bases between the two ends. The germline gives CDR1 SEHNR, CDR2 FQNEAQ (reference sequence). This CDR3 is 16 amino acids long. The TCR originated in a woman aged 40 to 50 in good health. Some clones in this sample may be carry-over from other donors' samples. Sequences were obtained from PBMCs. The J gene is TRBJ2-2, the V gene TRBV7-9, with D possibly called TRBD1 or TRBD2 (5 bases each). The DNA of the CDR3 is TGTGCCAGCAGCTTAGGGGACGGAGTTCGGTCCGGGGAGCTGTTTTTT. Its translation: CASSLGDGVRSGELFF.